This entry features one T cell receptor beta chain sequence. Trimming shortened V by 3 bases and J by 4 bases, and 11 bases separated the two germline ends. From germline, CDR1 is KGHDR and CDR2 SFDVKD. The CDR3 has 14 amino acids. This sample was taken from a study of control samples from healthy donors and cancer patients. Assay used: immunoSEQ multiplex PCR; TCRdb lists only in-frame clones, some missing. The sample consists of over 100,000 clones, more than 70% of them appearing once. Specimen: blood. This chain joins TRBV24-1 and TRBJ1-2; D remains ambiguous. The TCR originated in a man aged 35-49 years in good health. CDR3 sequence: CATSDRVTAYGYTF. CDR3 nucleotide sequence: TGTGCCACCAGTGATAGAGTAACAGCCTATGGCTACACCTTC.